These T cell receptor beta chains were read from a single sample in a study of T cells in localized non-small cell lung cancer. Only in-frame clones appear in the TCRdb table, and some are missing; sequencing was by immunoSEQ multiplex PCR. The sample shows about 1,000 clones, around a third of them seen only once. Material: normal lung tissue next to the tumor, obtained before any cancer treatment. The receptor source for this set is a male donor at least 60 years old with stage II squamous cell lung carcinoma. Each CDR3 is given with its conserved first and last residue. The D gene is left open where the match is weak. Clone size is shown for a subset of rows, as once, few, many or a class of expanded clone.

v_call	d_call	j_call	clone_size	cdr3_aa	cdr3_nt
TRBV23-1	TRBD1	TRBJ1-2	few	CASSQENRGDYGYTF	TGCGCCAGCAGCCAAGAAAACAGGGGGGACTATGGCTACACCTTC
TRBV19	TRBD2	TRBJ2-7	-	CASSWGGSYEQYF	TGTGCCAGTAGCTGGGGGGGCTCCTACGAGCAGTACTTC
TRBV6-8	-	TRBJ1-5	few	CASSYDSTTNQPQHF	TGTGCCAGCAGTTACGACAGCACGACTAATCAGCCCCAGCATTTT
TRBV6-8	TRBD1	TRBJ1-2	medium-sized	CASRPGQGNYGYTF	TGTGCCAGCAGACCGGGACAGGGTAACTATGGCTACACCTTC
TRBV28	-	TRBJ2-7	-	CASSLYGAYEQYF	TGTGCCAGCAGTTTATACGGGGCTTACGAGCAGTACTTC
TRBV10-3	-	TRBJ1-2	few	CAIRILAYGYTF	TGTGCCATCCGGATTCTGGCCTATGGCTACACCTTC
TRBV18	TRBD2	TRBJ2-1	-	CASSPTVAGGGNEQFF	TGTGCCAGCTCACCGACCGTAGCGGGAGGTGGTAATGAGCAGTTCTTC